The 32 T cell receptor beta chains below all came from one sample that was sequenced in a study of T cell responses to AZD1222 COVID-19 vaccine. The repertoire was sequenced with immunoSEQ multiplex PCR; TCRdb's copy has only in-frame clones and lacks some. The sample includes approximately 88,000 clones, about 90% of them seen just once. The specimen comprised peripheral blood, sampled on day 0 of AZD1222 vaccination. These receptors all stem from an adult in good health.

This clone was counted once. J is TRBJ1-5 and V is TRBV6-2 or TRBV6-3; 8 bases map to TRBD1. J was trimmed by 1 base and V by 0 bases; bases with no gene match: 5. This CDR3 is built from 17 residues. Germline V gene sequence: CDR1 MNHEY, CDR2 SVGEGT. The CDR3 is CASSYSTGEGSNQPQHF. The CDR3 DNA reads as TGTGCCAGCAGTTACTCGACAGGGGAGGGGAGCAATCAGCCCCAGCATTTT.

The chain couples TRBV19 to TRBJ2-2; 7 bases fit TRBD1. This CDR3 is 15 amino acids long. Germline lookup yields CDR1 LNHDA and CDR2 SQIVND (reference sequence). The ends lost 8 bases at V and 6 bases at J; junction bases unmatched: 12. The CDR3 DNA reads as TGTGCCAGTTCTCTCTTTGGACAGGCGCCCGGGGAGCTGTTTTTT. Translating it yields CASSLFGQAPGELFF.

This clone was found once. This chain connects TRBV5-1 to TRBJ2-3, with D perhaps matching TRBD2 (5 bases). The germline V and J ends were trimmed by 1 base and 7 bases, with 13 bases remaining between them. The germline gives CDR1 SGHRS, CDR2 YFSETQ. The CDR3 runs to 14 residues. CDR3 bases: TGCGCCAGCAGCTTGTCACCGGGATCTAATACGCAGTATTTT. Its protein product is CASSLSPGSNTQYF.

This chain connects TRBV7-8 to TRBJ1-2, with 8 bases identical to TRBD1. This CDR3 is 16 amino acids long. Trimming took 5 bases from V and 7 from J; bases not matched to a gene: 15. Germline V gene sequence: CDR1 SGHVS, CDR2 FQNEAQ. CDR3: CASSPQQGVLARGYTF. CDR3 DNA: TGTGCCAGCAGCCCACAACAGGGGGTGCTTGCCCGTGGCTACACCTTC. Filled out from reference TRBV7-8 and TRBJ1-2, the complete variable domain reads GAGVSQSPRYKVAKRGQDVALRCDPISGHVSLFWYQQALGQGPEFLTYFQNEAQLDKSGLPSDRFFAERPEGSVSTLKIQRTQQEDSAVYLCASSPQQGVLARGYTFGSGTRLTVV.

The CDR3 here is CASRANRIEAFF. CDR3 nucleotide sequence: TGTGCCAGCAGAGCAAACAGGATCGAAGCTTTCTTT. This sequence joins TRBV6-5 and TRBJ1-1, with D possibly matching TRBD1 (5 bases). Germline CDR1 MNHEY, CDR2 SVGAGI. Trimming removed 6 bases at V and 8 bases at J, with 13 bases between. CDR3 length equals 12 residues.

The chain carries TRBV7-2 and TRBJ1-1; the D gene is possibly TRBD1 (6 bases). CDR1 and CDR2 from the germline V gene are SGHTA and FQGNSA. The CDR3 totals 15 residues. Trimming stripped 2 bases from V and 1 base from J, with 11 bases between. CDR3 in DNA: TGTGCCAGCAGCTTAACCGGGACATCGAACACTGAAGCTTTCTTT. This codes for CASSLTGTSNTEAFF.

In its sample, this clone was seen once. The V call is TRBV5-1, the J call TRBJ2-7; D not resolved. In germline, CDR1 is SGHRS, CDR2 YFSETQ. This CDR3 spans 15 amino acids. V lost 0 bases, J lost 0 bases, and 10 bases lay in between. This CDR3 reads CASSLDVYHSYEQYF. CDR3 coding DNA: TGCGCCAGCAGCTTGGACGTCTACCACTCCTACGAGCAGTACTTC.

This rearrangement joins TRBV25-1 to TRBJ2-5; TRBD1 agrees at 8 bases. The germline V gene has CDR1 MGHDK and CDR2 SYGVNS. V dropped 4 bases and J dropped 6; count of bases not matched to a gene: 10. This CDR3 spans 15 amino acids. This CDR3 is CASSVGQGFGQTQYF. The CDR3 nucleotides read TGTGCCAGCAGTGTCGGACAGGGATTCGGCCAGACCCAGTACTTC.

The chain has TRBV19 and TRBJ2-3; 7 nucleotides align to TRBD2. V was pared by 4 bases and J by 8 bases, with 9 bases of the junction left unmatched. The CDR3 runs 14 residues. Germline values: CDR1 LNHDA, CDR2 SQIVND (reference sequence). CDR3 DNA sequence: TGTGCCAGTAGTACTTTGGCGGGAGTGGGTACGCAGTATTTT. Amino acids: CASSTLAGVGTQYF.

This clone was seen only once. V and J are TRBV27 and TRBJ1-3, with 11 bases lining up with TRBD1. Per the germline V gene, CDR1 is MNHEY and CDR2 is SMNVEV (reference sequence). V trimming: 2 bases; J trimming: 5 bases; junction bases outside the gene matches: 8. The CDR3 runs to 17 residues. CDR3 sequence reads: CASSLTPGTGGRNTIYF. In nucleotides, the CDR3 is TGTGCCAGCAGTTTAACCCCCGGGACAGGGGGTAGAAACACCATATATTTT.

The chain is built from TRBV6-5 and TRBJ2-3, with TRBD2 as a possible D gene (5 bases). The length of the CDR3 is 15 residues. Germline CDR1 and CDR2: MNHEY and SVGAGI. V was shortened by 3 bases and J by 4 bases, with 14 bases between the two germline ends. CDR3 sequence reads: CASSYAGLAADTQYF. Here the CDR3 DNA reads TGTGCCAGCAGTTATGCGGGTCTAGCCGCAGATACGCAGTATTTT.

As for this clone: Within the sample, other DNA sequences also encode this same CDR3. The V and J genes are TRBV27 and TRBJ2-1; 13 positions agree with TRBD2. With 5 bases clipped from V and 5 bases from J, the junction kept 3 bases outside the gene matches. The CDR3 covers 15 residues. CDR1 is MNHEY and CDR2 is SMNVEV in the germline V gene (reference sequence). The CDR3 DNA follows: TGTGCCAGCAGTCTTGGGACTAGCGGGAACAATGAGCAGTTCTTC. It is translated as CASSLGTSGNNEQFF.

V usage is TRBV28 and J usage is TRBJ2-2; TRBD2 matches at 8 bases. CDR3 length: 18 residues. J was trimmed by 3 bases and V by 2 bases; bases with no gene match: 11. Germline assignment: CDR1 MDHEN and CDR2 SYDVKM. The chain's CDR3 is CASSLLTSGVGHTGELFF. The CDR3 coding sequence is TGTGCCAGCAGTTTACTAACTAGCGGAGTTGGGCACACCGGGGAGCTGTTTTTT.

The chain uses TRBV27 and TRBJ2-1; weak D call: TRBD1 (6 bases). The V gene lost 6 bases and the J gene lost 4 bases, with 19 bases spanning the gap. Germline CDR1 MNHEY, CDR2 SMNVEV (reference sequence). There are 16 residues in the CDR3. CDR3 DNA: TGTGCCAGCAGATTGACCCGACAGGCCTCTTACAATGAGCAGTTCTTC. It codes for CASRLTRQASYNEQFF.

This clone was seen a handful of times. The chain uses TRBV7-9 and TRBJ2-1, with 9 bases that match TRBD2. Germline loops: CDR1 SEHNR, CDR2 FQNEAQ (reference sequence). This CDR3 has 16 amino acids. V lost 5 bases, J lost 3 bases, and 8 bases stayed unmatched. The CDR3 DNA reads TGTGCCAGCAGCCCTCTGGGCGGGAGGGTCTACAATGAGCAGTTCTTC. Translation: CASSPLGGRVYNEQFF.

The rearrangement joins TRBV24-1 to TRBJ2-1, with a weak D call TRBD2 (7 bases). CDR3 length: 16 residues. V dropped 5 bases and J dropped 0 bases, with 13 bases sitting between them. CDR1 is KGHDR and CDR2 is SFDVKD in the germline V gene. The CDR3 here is CATSAWEGGSYNEQFF. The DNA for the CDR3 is TGTGCCACCAGTGCCTGGGAGGGGGGCTCCTACAATGAGCAGTTCTTC.

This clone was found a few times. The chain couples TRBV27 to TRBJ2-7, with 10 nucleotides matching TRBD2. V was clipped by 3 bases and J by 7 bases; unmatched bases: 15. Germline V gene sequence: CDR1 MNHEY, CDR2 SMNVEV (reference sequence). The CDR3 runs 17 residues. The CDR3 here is CASSFLAGVTISTEQYF. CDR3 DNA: TGTGCCAGCAGTTTCCTAGCGGGAGTCACAATTAGTACGGAGCAGTACTTC.

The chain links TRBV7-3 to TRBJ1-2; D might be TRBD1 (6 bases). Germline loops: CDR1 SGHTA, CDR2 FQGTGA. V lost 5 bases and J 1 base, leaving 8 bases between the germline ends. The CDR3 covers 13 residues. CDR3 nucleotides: TGTGCCAGCAGCCCGGACAGTAACTATGGCTACACCTTC. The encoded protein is CASSPDSNYGYTF.

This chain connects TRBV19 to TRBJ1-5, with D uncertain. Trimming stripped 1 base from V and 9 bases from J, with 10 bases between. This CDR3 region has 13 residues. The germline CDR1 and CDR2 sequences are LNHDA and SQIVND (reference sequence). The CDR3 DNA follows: TGTGCCAGTAGTATAGCTGAGGGAGCGCCCCAGCATTTT. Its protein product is CASSIAEGAPQHF.

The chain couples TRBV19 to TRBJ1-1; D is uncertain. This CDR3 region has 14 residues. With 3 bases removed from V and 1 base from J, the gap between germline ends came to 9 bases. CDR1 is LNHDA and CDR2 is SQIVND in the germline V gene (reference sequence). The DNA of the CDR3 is TGTGCCAGTAGTATCGGAGGGTCGAACACTGAAGCTTTCTTT. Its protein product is CASSIGGSNTEAFF.

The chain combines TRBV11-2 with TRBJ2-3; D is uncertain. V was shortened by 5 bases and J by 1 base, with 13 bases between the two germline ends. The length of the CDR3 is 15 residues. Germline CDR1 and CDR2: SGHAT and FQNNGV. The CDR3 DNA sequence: TGTGCCAGCAGCCGGAACCCTCTAGGCACAGATACGCAGTATTTT. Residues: CASSRNPLGTDTQYF.

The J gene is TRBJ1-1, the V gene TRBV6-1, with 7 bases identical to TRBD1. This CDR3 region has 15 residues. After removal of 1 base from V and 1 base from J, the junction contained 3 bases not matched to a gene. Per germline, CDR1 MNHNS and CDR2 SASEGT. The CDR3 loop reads CASSEGGGWNTEAFF. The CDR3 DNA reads TGTGCCAGCAGTGAAGGAGGGGGCTGGAACACTGAAGCTTTCTTT.

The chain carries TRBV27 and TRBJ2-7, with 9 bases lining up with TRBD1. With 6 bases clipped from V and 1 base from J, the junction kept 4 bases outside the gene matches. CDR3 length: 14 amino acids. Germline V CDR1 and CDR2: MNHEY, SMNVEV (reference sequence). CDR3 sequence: CASSRDRGSYEQYF. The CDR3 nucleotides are TGTGCCAGCAGCCGAGACAGGGGGTCCTACGAGCAGTACTTC.

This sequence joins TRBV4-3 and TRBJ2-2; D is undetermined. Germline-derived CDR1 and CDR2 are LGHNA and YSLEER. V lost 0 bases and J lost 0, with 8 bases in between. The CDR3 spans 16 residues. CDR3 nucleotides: TGCGCCAGCAGCCAAGAGATCCTAACGAACACCGGGGAGCTGTTTTTT. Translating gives CASSQEILTNTGELFF.

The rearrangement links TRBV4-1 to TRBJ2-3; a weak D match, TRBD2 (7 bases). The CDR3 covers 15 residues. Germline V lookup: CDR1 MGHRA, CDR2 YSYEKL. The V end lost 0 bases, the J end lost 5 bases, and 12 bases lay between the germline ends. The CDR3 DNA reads TGCGCCAGCAGCCAAGAGGGAGGGGGTAAAGATACGCAGTATTTT. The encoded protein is CASSQEGGGKDTQYF.

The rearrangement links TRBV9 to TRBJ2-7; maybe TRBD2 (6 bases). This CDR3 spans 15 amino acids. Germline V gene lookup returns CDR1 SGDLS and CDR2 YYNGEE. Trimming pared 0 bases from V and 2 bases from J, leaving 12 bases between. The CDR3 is CASSVERDFTYEQYF. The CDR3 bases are TGTGCCAGCAGCGTAGAAAGGGACTTCACCTACGAGCAGTACTTC.

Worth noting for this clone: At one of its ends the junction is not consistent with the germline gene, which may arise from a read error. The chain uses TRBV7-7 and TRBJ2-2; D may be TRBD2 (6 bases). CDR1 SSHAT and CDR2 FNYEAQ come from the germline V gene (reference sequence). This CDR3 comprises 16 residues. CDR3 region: CASSPTPQAGTGELFF. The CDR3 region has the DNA TGTGCTAGCAGCCCCACACCACAGGCGGGGACCGGGGAGCTGTTTTTT.

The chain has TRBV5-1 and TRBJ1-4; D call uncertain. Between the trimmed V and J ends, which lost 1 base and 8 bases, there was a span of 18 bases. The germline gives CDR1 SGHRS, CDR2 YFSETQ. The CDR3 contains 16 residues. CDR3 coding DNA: TGCGCCAGCAGCTTGAGGCCGACCACAATTGAGGAAAAACTGTTTTTT. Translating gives CASSLRPTTIEEKLFF.

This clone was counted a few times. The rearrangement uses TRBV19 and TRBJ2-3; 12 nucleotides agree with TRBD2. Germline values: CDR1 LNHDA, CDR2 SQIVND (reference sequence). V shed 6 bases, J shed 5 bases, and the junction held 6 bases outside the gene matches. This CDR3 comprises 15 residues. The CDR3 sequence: CASSLTSGSLDTQYF. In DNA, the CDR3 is TGTGCCAGTAGCTTGACTAGCGGGAGTTTAGATACGCAGTATTTT.

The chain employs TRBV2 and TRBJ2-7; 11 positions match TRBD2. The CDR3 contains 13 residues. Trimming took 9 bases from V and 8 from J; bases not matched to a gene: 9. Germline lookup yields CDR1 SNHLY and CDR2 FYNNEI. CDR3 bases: TGTGCCAGAGCCCGGACTAGCGGGCAACAGCAGTACTTC. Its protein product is CARARTSGQQQYF.

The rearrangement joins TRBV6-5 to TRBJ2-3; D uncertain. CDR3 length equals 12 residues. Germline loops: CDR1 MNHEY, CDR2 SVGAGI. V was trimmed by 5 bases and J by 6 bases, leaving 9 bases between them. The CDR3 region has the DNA TGTGCCAGCAGTCCCACACCTGATACGCAGTATTTT. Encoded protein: CASSPTPDTQYF.

CDR3 loop: CASSIRNRNTEAFF. DNA of the CDR3: TGTGCCAGTAGTATTCGAAACAGGAACACTGAAGCTTTCTTT. The rearrangement uses TRBV19 and TRBJ1-1; D ambiguous. Germline CDR1 LNHDA, CDR2 SQIVND (reference sequence). V lost 3 bases and J 1 base, leaving 9 bases between the germline ends. This CDR3 contains 14 residues.